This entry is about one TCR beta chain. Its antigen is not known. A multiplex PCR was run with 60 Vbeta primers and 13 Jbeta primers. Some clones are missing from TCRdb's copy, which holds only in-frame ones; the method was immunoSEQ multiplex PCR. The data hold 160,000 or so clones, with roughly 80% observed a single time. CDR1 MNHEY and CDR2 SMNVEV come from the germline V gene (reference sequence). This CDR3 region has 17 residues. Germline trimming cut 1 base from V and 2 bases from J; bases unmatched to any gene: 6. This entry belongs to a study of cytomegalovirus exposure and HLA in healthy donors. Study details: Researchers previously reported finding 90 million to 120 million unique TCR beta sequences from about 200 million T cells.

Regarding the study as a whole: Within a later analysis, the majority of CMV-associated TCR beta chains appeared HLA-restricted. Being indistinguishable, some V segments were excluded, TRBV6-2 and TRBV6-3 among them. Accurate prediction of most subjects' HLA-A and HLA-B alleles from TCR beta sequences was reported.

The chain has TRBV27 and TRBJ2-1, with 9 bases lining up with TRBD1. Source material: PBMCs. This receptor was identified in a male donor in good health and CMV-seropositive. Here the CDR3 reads CASSLYLGQGTYNEQFF. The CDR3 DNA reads TGTGCCAGCAGTTTATATTTGGGACAGGGAACCTACAATGAGCAGTTCTTC.